This T cell receptor (beta chain) was found in a study of cytomegalovirus exposure and HLA in healthy donors. Both 60 Vbeta primers and 13 Jbeta primers went into the PCR. Clones were sequenced by immunoSEQ multiplex PCR, and TCRdb holds only the in-frame ones, with some missing. The repertoire consists of approximately 130,000 clones, with around 75% occurring once and the leading ten covering roughly 3.1%. Sequencing was performed on PBMCs. The receptor was isolated from a man aged 25 to 40 in good health and CMV-seronegative.

CDR3 amino acids: CARSSVPRGRYYGYTF. DNA of the CDR3: TGTGCCAGAAGCTCAGTCCCCAGAGGGAGATACTATGGCTACACCTTC. V gene TRBV5-3 combines with J gene TRBJ1-2; D uncertain. TRBV5-3 is an ORF, with its function uncertain. This CDR3 is built from 16 residues. Deletions cut 3 bases from V and 3 bases from J, with 18 bases between.